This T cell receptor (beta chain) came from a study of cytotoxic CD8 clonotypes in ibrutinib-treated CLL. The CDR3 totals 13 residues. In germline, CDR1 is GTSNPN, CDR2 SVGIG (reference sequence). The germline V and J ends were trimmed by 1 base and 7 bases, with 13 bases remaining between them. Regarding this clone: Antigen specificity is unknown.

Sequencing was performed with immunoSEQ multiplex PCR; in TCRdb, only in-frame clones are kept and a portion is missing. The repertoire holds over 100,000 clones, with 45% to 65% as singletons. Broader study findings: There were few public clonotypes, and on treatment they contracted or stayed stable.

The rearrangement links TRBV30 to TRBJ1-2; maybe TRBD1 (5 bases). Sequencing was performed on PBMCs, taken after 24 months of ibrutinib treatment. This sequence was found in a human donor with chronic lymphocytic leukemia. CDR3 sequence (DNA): TGTGCCTGGAGTGACGGGGGTGTTGGTGGCTACACCTTC. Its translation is CAWSDGGVGGYTF.